These 8 T cell receptor beta chains share one sample of origin, sequenced in a study of CD4 T cells in relation to SARS-CoV-2 and coronaviruses. Antigen specificity for these receptors is unknown. Before the COVID-19 pandemic, during about 2011-2019, CD4+ T cells were taken from unexposed donors. The cells were cultured for about ten days before CD4+ T cells were isolated. TCRdb's copy holds only in-frame clones and misses some; the assay was immunoSEQ multiplex PCR. The sample shows 25,000 to 30,000 clones, around 78% of them seen only once. The sample consisted of CD4+ T cells from PBMCs, cultured in vitro. These receptors were collected from a human donor in good health.

The genes are TRBV11-2 and TRBJ2-1; possibly TRBD2 for D (5 bases). Germline assignment: CDR1 SGHAT and CDR2 FQNNGV. Trimming took off 1 base at V and 0 bases at J, with 10 bases between the two ends. The CDR3 length is 16 residues. The DNA of the CDR3 is TGTGCCAGCAGCTTAGGCCTAGCCCCCTCCTACAATGAGCAGTTCTTC. Its protein product is CASSLGLAPSYNEQFF.

The CDR3 nucleotides are TGTGCCAGCAGCCGGGCCGGGGCAGCCCAAGAGACCCAGTACTTC. Translated: CASSRAGAAQETQYF. The chain is built from TRBV7-9 and TRBJ2-5, with D possibly called TRBD1 or TRBD2 (5 bases each). Trimming removed 5 bases at V and 1 base at J, with 14 bases between. This CDR3 contains 15 residues. Germline assignment: CDR1 SEHNR and CDR2 FQNEAQ (reference sequence).

The chain is built from TRBV4-3 and TRBJ2-6; D remains unclear. The CDR3 runs 14 residues. Trimming took off 2 bases at V and 0 bases at J, with 2 bases between the two ends. Germline values: CDR1 LGHNA, CDR2 YSLEER. CDR3 in DNA: TGCGCCAGCAGCCAATACTCTGGGGCCAACGTCCTGACTTTC. It translates to CASSQYSGANVLTF.

In its sample, this clone was seen a few times. This chain joins TRBV11-3 and TRBJ2-2; unclear D gene. V was cut by 7 bases and J by 6 bases, with 12 bases left in between. Germline CDR1 reads SGHNT; CDR2 reads YENEEA. The CDR3 runs to 13 residues. The CDR3 DNA is TGTGCCAGCACACGTGCATCTTCCGGGGAGCTGTTTTTT. Amino acids: CASTRASSGELFF.

This sequence joins TRBV19 and TRBJ2-2, with a tentative D call TRBD2 (5 bases). The CDR3 runs 12 residues. Trimming cost V 6 bases and J 5 bases, with 7 bases left between them. Germline V gives CDR1 LNHDA, CDR2 SQIVND (reference sequence). The CDR3 here is CASSTRTGELFF. Written as DNA, the CDR3 is TGTGCCAGTAGCACTAGAACCGGGGAGCTGTTTTTT. Full variable domain (remainder filled in from reference TRBV19 and TRBJ2-2): DGGITQSPKYLFRKEGQNVTLSCEQNLNHDAMYWYRQDPGQGLRLIYYSQIVNDFQKGDIAEGYSVSREKKESFPLTVTSAQKNPTAFYLCASSTRTGELFFGEGSRLTVL.

The chain recombines TRBV6-2 or TRBV6-3 with TRBJ2-2, with 11 bases identical to TRBD2. V dropped 4 bases and J dropped 5; count of bases not matched to a gene: 12. CDR3 length: 18 amino acids. In germline, CDR1 is MNHEY, CDR2 SVGEGT. This CDR3 reads CASSSGASGRTGTGELFF. DNA of the CDR3: TGTGCCAGCAGTTCGGGGGCTAGCGGGAGGACGGGAACCGGGGAGCTGTTTTTT.

There are a few counts of this clone. The V gene is TRBV11-2, the J gene TRBJ1-6; possibly TRBD1 for D (5 bases). CDR3 length: 16 residues. CDR1 SGHAT and CDR2 FQNNGV come from the germline V gene. Trimming stripped 1 base from V and 4 bases from J, with 11 bases between. CDR3 region: CASSLVRGAYNSPLHF. CDR3 bases: TGTGCCAGCAGCTTAGTTCGTGGGGCGTATAATTCACCCCTCCACTTT.

V is TRBV7-9 and J is TRBJ1-6; 7 bases are shared with TRBD1. The V gene's germline CDR1 is SEHNR and CDR2 FQNEAQ (reference sequence). V dropped 6 bases and J dropped 8; count of bases not matched to a gene: 13. The length of the CDR3 is 16 residues. CDR3 DNA sequence: TGTGCCAGCAGGGGGGACAGTGCCGGGCATCATTCACCCCTCCACTTT. Amino acids: CASRGDSAGHHSPLHF.